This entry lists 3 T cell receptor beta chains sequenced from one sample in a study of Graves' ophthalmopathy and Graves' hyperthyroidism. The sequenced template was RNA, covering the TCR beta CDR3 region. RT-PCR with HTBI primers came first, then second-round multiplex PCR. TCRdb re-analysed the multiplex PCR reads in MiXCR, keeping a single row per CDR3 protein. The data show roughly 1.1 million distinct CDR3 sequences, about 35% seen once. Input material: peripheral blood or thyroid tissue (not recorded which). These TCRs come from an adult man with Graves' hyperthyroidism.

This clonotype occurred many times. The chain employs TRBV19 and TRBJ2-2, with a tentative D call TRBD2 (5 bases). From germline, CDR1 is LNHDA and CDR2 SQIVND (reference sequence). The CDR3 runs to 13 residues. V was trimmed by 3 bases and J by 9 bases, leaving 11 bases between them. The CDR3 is CASSIEGVRELFF. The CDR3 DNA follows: TGTGCCAGTAGTATCGAGGGTGTCAGGGAGCTGTTTTTT.

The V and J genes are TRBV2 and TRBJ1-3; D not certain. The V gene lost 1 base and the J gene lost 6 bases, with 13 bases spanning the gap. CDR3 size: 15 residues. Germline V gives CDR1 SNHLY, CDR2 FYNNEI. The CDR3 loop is CASSEGEMTVNTIYF. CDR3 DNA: TGTGCCAGCAGTGAAGGCGAGATGACCGTAAACACCATATATTTT.

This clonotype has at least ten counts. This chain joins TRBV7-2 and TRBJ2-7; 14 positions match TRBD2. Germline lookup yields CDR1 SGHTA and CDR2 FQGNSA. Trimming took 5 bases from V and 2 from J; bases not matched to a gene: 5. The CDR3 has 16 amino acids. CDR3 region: CASSVGLAGGTYEQYF. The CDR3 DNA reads TGTGCCAGCAGCGTCGGACTAGCGGGAGGTACCTACGAGCAGTACTTC.